This T cell receptor beta chain was obtained from a study of blood T cell repertoires in COVID-19. The germline V and J ends were trimmed by 2 bases and 5 bases, with 6 bases remaining between them. Germline-derived CDR1 and CDR2 are MDHEN and SYDVKM. The CDR3 has 12 amino acids. Sequencing used immunoSEQ multiplex PCR; TCRdb keeps in-frame clones, though not all of them. The sample has roughly 200,000 clones, around 86% seen once. V gene TRBV28 combines with J gene TRBJ1-2; D gene uncertain. The TCR originated in a woman in her 40s with acute COVID-19. Sequencing was carried out using PBMCs or T cells enriched from blood (not recorded which). The DNA of the CDR3 is TGTGCCAGCAGTTTACAGGTTTATGGCTACACCTTC. This gives the protein CASSLQVYGYTF.